The 12 T cell receptor beta chains presented below share a single source sample, sequenced in a study of cytomegalovirus exposure and HLA in healthy donors. Researchers ran the PCR with 60 Vbeta and 13 Jbeta primers. Only in-frame clones appear in the TCRdb table, and some are missing; sequencing was by immunoSEQ multiplex PCR. This table holds 150,000 or so clones, 82% found once. Source material: PBMCs. These TCRs come from a woman aged 50 to 60 in good health and CMV-seropositive.

V and J are TRBV5-4 and TRBJ2-7; 11 bases map to TRBD2. The V gene end was trimmed by 4 bases and the J gene end by 4 bases; junction bases not matched to a gene: 7. Germline CDR1 SGHNT, CDR2 YYREEE (reference sequence). The CDR3 totals 15 residues. The CDR3 DNA reads TGTGCCAGCAGCACTAAGACTAGCGGGGTTTACGAGCAGTACTTC. It codes for CASSTKTSGVYEQYF.

The chain couples TRBV2 to TRBJ1-1; 9 nucleotides agree with TRBD1. In germline, CDR1 is SNHLY, CDR2 FYNNEI. With V trimmed by 6 bases and J by 3 bases, 2 bases remained unmatched. This CDR3 has 13 residues. The CDR3 nucleotides are TGTGCCAGCAGAGGACAGGGGTACACTGAAGCTTTCTTT. This translates into CASRGQGYTEAFF.

CDR3 coding DNA: TGTGCCAGTAGTATGGCACACACTGAAGCTTTCTTT. Residues: CASSMAHTEAFF. The chain couples TRBV19 to TRBJ1-1; D is undetermined. This CDR3 has 12 amino acids. The germline CDR1 and CDR2 sequences are LNHDA and SQIVND (reference sequence). V dropped 3 bases and J dropped 3 bases, with 5 bases sitting between them.

The chain uses TRBV6-1 and TRBJ2-3; TRBD2 is a possible D gene (6 bases). V was cut by 6 bases and J by 2 bases, with 12 bases left in between. Looked up from germline, CDR1 is MNHNS and CDR2 is SASEGT. The CDR3 loop spans 14 amino acids. The CDR3 region has the DNA TGTGCCAGCAGGCAGGGACTTCTCACAGATACGCAGTATTTT. Translation gives CASRQGLLTDTQYF.

This chain joins TRBV7-9 and TRBJ2-1; TRBD2 matches at 9 bases. V gave up 0 bases and J gave up 5 bases; unmatched junction bases: 8. The CDR3 consists of 17 residues. Germline V gene sequence: CDR1 SEHNR, CDR2 FQNEAQ (reference sequence). CDR3 region: CASSLAGLTSGDNEQFF. CDR3 coding DNA: TGTGCCAGCAGCTTAGCTGGGTTGACTAGCGGAGACAATGAGCAGTTCTTC.

The V gene is TRBV29-1, the J gene TRBJ2-2, with 7 bases fitting TRBD1. Germline V gives CDR1 SQVTM, CDR2 ANQGSEA. The junction had 11 bases not matched to a gene; V was cut back by 7 bases and J by 0 bases. This CDR3 is 16 amino acids long. DNA of the CDR3: TGCAGCGCTGCTTGGACAGGAATCGCGAACACCGGGGAGCTGTTTTTT. Encoded protein: CSAAWTGIANTGELFF.

CDR3 sequence (DNA): TGTGCCAGCAGTGACTCTATCCCCTACGAGCAGTACTTC. It specifies CASSDSIPYEQYF. The gene calls are TRBV6-1 and TRBJ2-7; D unresolved. The CDR3 loop spans 13 amino acids. Germline lookup yields CDR1 MNHNS and CDR2 SASEGT. V lost 3 bases and J 2 bases, leaving 8 bases between the germline ends.

This rearrangement joins TRBV15 to TRBJ2-5; D not resolved. This CDR3 is 13 amino acids long. V lost 1 base and J 2 bases, leaving 5 bases between the germline ends. Looked up from germline, CDR1 is LNHNV and CDR2 is YYDKDF (reference sequence). The CDR3 bases are TGTGCCACCAGCAGAGTGGAGCAAGAGACCCAGTACTTC. It translates to CATSRVEQETQYF.

The rearrangement joins TRBV27 to TRBJ1-5, with D maybe TRBD1 (5 bases). The V gene's germline CDR1 is MNHEY and CDR2 SMNVEV (reference sequence). The CDR3 has 14 amino acids. Between the trimmed V and J ends, which lost 5 bases and 4 bases, there was a span of 12 bases. The CDR3 spells CASSLVQGNQPQHF. In nucleotides, the CDR3 is TGTGCCAGCAGTCTCGTGCAGGGAAATCAGCCCCAGCATTTT.

The chain has TRBV30 and TRBJ2-2; 8 nucleotides agree with TRBD1. J was trimmed by 6 bases and V by 1 base; bases with no gene match: 4. Germline V gene sequence: CDR1 GTSNPN, CDR2 SVGIG (reference sequence). This CDR3 has 14 residues. Here the CDR3 reads CAWSAGGRAGELFF. The CDR3 DNA is TGTGCCTGGAGTGCAGGGGGCCGGGCCGGGGAGCTGTTTTTT. Using reference TRBV30 and TRBJ2-2 for the parts outside the CDR3, the full variable domain is SQTIHQWPATLVQPVGSPLSLECTVEGTSNPNLYWYRQAAGRGLQLLFYSVGIGQISSEVPQNLSASRPQDRQFILSSKKLLLSDSGFYLCAWSAGGRAGELFFGEGSRLTVL.

The J gene is TRBJ2-2, the V gene TRBV11-2; 9 nucleotides match TRBD2. J was trimmed by 0 bases and V by 5 bases; bases with no gene match: 7. Germline CDR1 SGHAT, CDR2 FQNNGV. CDR3 length equals 17 residues. The CDR3 DNA follows: TGTGCCAGCAGCGTGAGCAGCGGGGGGACGAACACCGGGGAGCTGTTTTTT. Translation gives CASSVSSGGTNTGELFF.

The chain uses TRBV30 and TRBJ2-2, with a weak D call TRBD1 (6 bases). The CDR3 extends over 15 amino acids. Germline V lookup: CDR1 GTSNPN, CDR2 SVGIG (reference sequence). V was clipped by 2 bases and J by 3 bases, with 13 bases between them. CDR3 protein: CAWSRGGADTGELFF. The CDR3 DNA sequence: TGTGCCTGGAGTCGTGGGGGCGCGGACACCGGGGAGCTGTTTTTT.